Each of the 3 T cell receptor beta chains below was sequenced from the same sample in a study of molecular identifiers for immune sequencing clone quantification. TCRdb reprocessed the PCR reads with MiXCR, giving one entry per CDR3 protein. Of 350,000 or so distinct CDR3 sequences in the sample, over 20% were seen once. The sequenced material came from naive CD8+ T cells from blood, with Jurkat cell RNA spiked in. The sample's subset: FACS-sorted CD8+CD4-CCR7+CD45RA+ naive T cells. The source of these receptors is a human donor in good health. Some libraries in this study had Jurkat cell RNA spiked in.

This clonotype came up many times. The gene calls are TRBV12-5 and TRBJ1-1; 10 nucleotides match TRBD1. After removal of 4 bases from V and 7 bases from J, the junction contained 12 bases not matched to a gene. CDR3 size: 16 residues. Germline V lookup: CDR1 LGHNT, CDR2 FRNRAP. This CDR3 is CASGYPDRGFVFEAFF. The CDR3 DNA follows: TGTGCTAGTGGTTATCCGGACAGGGGGTTTGTTTTTGAAGCTTTCTTT.

This clonotype was counted at least ten times. The rearrangement links TRBV28 to TRBJ2-3; D might be TRBD2 (6 bases). CDR1 and CDR2 (germline): MDHEN, SYDVKM. There are 15 residues in the CDR3. Trimming left V 7 bases short and J 8 bases short, with 22 bases between. CDR3: CASIRTTGTLGTQYF. CDR3 bases: TGTGCCAGCATAAGGACAACCGGGACTTTAGGTACGCAGTATTTT.

This clonotype was seen at least ten times. CDR3 residues: CASSSTDRETDTQYF. CDR3 DNA: TGTGCCAGCAGTTCCACGGACAGGGAAACAGATACGCAGTATTTT. V usage is TRBV12-3 or TRBV12-4 and J usage is TRBJ2-3, with 8 bases that match TRBD1. V lost 4 bases and J lost 3; bases outside the gene matches: 6. The CDR3 loop spans 15 amino acids.